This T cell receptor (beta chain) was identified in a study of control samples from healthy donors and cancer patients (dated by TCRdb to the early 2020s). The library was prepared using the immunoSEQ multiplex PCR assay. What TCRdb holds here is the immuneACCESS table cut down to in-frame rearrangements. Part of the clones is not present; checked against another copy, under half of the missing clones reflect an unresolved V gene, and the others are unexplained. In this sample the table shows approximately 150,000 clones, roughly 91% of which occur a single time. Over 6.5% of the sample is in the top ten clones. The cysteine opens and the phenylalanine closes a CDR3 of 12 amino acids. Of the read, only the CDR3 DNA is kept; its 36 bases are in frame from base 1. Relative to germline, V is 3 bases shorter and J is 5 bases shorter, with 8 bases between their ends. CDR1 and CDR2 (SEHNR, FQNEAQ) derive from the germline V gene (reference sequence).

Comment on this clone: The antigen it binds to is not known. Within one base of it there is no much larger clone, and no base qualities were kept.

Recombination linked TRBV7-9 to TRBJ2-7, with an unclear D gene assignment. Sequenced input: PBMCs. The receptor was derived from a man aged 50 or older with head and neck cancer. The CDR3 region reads CASSLDPDEQYF. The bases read TGTGCCAGCAGCTTGGACCCGGACGAGCAGTACTTC.